The rows below give T cell receptor beta chains drawn from one sample of a study of cytomegalovirus exposure and HLA in healthy donors. Repertoires were generated with immunoSEQ multiplex PCR, while TCRdb's copy carries only in-frame clones and drops some. Among 150,000 to 200,000 clones listed, 65% to 90% were seen once. The sample consisted of PBMCs. The receptor source for this set is a woman in her fifties or sixties in good health and CMV-seronegative. Each CDR3 is given with its conserved first and last residue. Fields, in order: V gene, J gene, D gene, clone size, CDR3 DNA, CDR3 protein. D genes are given only for firm matches. Size is stated for part of the rows, as once, few or many counts, or as a class when the clone is expanded.

TRBV23-1	TRBJ1-2	TRBD1	NA	TGCGCCAGCAGTCATCCCGCGACAGGGGCTAACTATGGCTACACCTTC	CASSHPATGANYGYTF
TRBV5-1	TRBJ2-2	TRBD2	NA	TGCGCCAGCAGCAATAGCGGGGTGAACGCCGGGGAGCTGTTTTTT	CASSNSGVNAGELFF
TRBV5-1	TRBJ2-7	TRBD2	NA	TGCGCCAGCAGCGAACTAGCGGGAGTTGGTTACGAGCAGTACTTC	CASSELAGVGYEQYF
TRBV2	TRBJ2-7	NA	NA	TGTGCCAGCAAATCCCAGGGTTTGTACGAGCAGTACTTC	CASKSQGLYEQYF
TRBV29-1	TRBJ2-3	NA	NA	TGCAGCTGGGCCCCGAGCGGAGATACGCAGTATTTT	CSWAPSGDTQYF
TRBV30	TRBJ2-3	TRBD1	NA	TGTGCCTGGAGTCGACAGGGGGCTGGCACAGATACGCAGTATTTT	CAWSRQGAGTDTQYF
TRBV28	TRBJ2-1	TRBD2	NA	TGTGCCAGCCGGGGAGGGAGCTACAATGAGCAGTTCTTC	CASRGGSYNEQFF
TRBV2	TRBJ2-7	TRBD2	NA	TGTGCCAGCACCCCGCGGACTAGTGTATACGAGCAGTACTTC	CASTPRTSVYEQYF
TRBV4-1	TRBJ2-7	NA	NA	TGCGCCAGCAGCCAAGCGGCAGGGGTTACGTACGAGCAGTACTTC	CASSQAAGVTYEQYF
TRBV5-6	TRBJ2-2	TRBD2	NA	TGTGCCAGCAGCTTACTAGCGGGAGCTAACACCGGGGAGCTGTTTTTT	CASSLLAGANTGELFF
TRBV6-5	TRBJ1-1	TRBD1	NA	TGTGCCAGCAGGTACAGGGGGCTCTGGACTGAAGCTTTCTTT	CASRYRGLWTEAFF
TRBV7-9	TRBJ2-7	NA	NA	TGTGCCAGCAGCTCACAGGTCCCCTACGAGCAGTACTTC	CASSSQVPYEQYF
TRBV27	TRBJ2-1	NA	NA	TGTGCCAGCAGGGGGGCCCTAGGGAATGAGCAGTTCTTC	CASRGALGNEQFF
TRBV30	TRBJ1-3	TRBD1	NA	TGTGCCTGGAGTGTCTTCAGGGGGACTGGAAACACCATATATTTT	CAWSVFRGTGNTIYF
TRBV18	TRBJ2-2	NA	NA	TGTGCCAGCTCAGTGACAGACACCGGGGAGCTGTTTTTT	CASSVTDTGELFF
TRBV5-1	TRBJ2-1	TRBD2	NA	TGCGCCAGCAGCTTTCTCGGTCCGCTGGGAGGGGATAATGAGCAGTTCTTC	CASSFLGPLGGDNEQFF
TRBV27	TRBJ2-7	TRBD1	NA	TGTGCCAGCAGTTTTTCGGGGCAGGGGGCCTACGAGCAGTACTTC	CASSFSGQGAYEQYF
TRBV5-1	TRBJ1-5	NA	few	TGCGCCAGCAGTCCCGGGATAAGCAATCAGCCCCAGCATTTT	CASSPGISNQPQHF
TRBV5-1	TRBJ1-1	TRBD1	NA	TGCGCCAGCAGCTCTCGGACAGGGGGCGGGAACACTGAAGCTTTCTTT	CASSSRTGGGNTEAFF
TRBV19	TRBJ1-1	NA	NA	TGTGCCAGTAGTATCGAAGACAGGCTGAACACTGAAGCTTTCTTT	CASSIEDRLNTEAFF
TRBV27	TRBJ2-2	NA	NA	TGTGCCAGCAGCCGACCCCCGGGAGCGACCGGGGAGCTGTTTTTT	CASSRPPGATGELFF
TRBV30	TRBJ2-7	TRBD1	NA	TGTGCCTGGAGCGGACAGGGGACCCTTTACGAGCAGTACTTC	CAWSGQGTLYEQYF
TRBV18	TRBJ2-5	TRBD2	NA	TGTGCCAGCTCACCATTCGGGACTAGCGGGAGAGTGGGGGAGACCCAGTACTTC	CASSPFGTSGRVGETQYF
TRBV28	TRBJ1-1	NA	NA	TGTGCCAGCAGTCCCCATAGGGCGGGGGGCACTGAAGCTTTCTTT	CASSPHRAGGTEAFF
TRBV6-6	TRBJ1-5	TRBD1	NA	TGTGCCAGCAGTTCCGACAGGGGGCTTGGCAATCAGCCCCAGCATTTT	CASSSDRGLGNQPQHF
TRBV11-3	TRBJ2-5	TRBD1	few	TGTGCCAGCAGCGCGGGACAGGATCGGACCCAGTACTTC	CASSAGQDRTQYF
TRBV14	TRBJ2-1	TRBD2	NA	TGTGCCAGCAGCCAGGGACTAGCGGGAGGACAAGAGCAGTTCTTC	CASSQGLAGGQEQFF
TRBV5-4	TRBJ2-7	TRBD2	NA	TGTGCCAGCAGCTCGGGAGGGCCAGACGAGCAGTACTTC	CASSSGGPDEQYF
TRBV13	TRBJ2-1	NA	once	TGTGCCAGCAGCCTACCGCGGGACCCGCAGTTCTTC	CASSLPRDPQFF
TRBV29-1	TRBJ2-1	TRBD2	NA	TGCAGCGCCAGGACTAGCGGACCCCCTGAGCAGTTCTTC	CSARTSGPPEQFF
TRBV27	TRBJ2-5	TRBD2	once	TGTGCCAGCCGATTACTAGCGGGAGGGGAAAAGACCCAGTACTTC	CASRLLAGGEKTQYF
TRBV27	TRBJ2-6	NA	NA	TGTGCCAGCAGTTTCGCGCCAGGGGTGGCCAACGTCCTGACTTTC	CASSFAPGVANVLTF
TRBV5-4	TRBJ2-7	TRBD2	NA	TGTGCCAGCAGCGCTAGCGGGGGGTCGAAGGGCGAGCAGTACTTC	CASSASGGSKGEQYF
TRBV7-2	TRBJ2-7	TRBD2	NA	TGTGCCAGCAGCTTCGGTTCTAGCGGGCGGACTTACGAGCAGTACTTC	CASSFGSSGRTYEQYF
TRBV7-8	TRBJ2-7	TRBD2	NA	TGTGCCAGCAGCTTAGAAGGCGGGAGTTCCTACGAGCAGTACTTC	CASSLEGGSSYEQYF
TRBV27	TRBJ1-3	NA	NA	TGTGCCAGCAGGCGGGCGGGTAACTCTGGAAACACCATATATTTT	CASRRAGNSGNTIYF
TRBV9	TRBJ2-7	TRBD1	NA	TGTGCCAGCAGCGTCTACGGGACAGGGTCCTACGAGCAGTACTTC	CASSVYGTGSYEQYF
TRBV19	TRBJ2-3	NA	NA	TGTGCCAGTAGAGTGACGGGACTCACAGATACGCAGTATTTT	CASRVTGLTDTQYF
TRBV27	TRBJ2-2	TRBD1	NA	TGTGCCAGCGGACAGGGAAACACCGGGGAGCTGTTTTTT	CASGQGNTGELFF
TRBV5-1	TRBJ2-7	TRBD1	NA	TGCGCCAGCAGCTTGGGCTTTAGGCAGGGGGCGCGAGAGCAGTACTTC	CASSLGFRQGAREQYF